The entry below describes one TCR beta chain. Antigen: not known. The sample belongs to a study of cytomegalovirus exposure and HLA in healthy donors. The study's findings and limits: A later analysis showed that HLA-associated TCR beta chains had undergone more clonal expansion than equally common others. It was approximately 150 TCR beta chains that were listed as cytomegalovirus-associated. For cytomegalovirus status, the classifier reportedly gave diagnoses with high specificity and sensitivity.

Trimming took 0 bases from V and 5 from J; bases not matched to a gene: 8. CDR3 length: 16 residues. Germline CDR1 is LGHNA and CDR2 is YSLEER. The PCR contained 60 Vbeta and 13 Jbeta primers. Here immunoSEQ multiplex PCR was the method, and the copy in TCRdb shows in-frame clones only, minus some. The sample consists of some 110,000 clones, roughly four fifths of them appearing once. The sequence derives from a man aged 45 to 65 in good health and CMV-seronegative. This chain connects TRBV4-3 to TRBJ2-5; 8 nucleotides agree with TRBD2. Sequencing used PBMCs. CDR3: CASSQDLRGGGETQYF. The CDR3 nucleotides read TGCGCCAGCAGCCAAGATCTCCGGGGGGGTGGCGAGACCCAGTACTTC.